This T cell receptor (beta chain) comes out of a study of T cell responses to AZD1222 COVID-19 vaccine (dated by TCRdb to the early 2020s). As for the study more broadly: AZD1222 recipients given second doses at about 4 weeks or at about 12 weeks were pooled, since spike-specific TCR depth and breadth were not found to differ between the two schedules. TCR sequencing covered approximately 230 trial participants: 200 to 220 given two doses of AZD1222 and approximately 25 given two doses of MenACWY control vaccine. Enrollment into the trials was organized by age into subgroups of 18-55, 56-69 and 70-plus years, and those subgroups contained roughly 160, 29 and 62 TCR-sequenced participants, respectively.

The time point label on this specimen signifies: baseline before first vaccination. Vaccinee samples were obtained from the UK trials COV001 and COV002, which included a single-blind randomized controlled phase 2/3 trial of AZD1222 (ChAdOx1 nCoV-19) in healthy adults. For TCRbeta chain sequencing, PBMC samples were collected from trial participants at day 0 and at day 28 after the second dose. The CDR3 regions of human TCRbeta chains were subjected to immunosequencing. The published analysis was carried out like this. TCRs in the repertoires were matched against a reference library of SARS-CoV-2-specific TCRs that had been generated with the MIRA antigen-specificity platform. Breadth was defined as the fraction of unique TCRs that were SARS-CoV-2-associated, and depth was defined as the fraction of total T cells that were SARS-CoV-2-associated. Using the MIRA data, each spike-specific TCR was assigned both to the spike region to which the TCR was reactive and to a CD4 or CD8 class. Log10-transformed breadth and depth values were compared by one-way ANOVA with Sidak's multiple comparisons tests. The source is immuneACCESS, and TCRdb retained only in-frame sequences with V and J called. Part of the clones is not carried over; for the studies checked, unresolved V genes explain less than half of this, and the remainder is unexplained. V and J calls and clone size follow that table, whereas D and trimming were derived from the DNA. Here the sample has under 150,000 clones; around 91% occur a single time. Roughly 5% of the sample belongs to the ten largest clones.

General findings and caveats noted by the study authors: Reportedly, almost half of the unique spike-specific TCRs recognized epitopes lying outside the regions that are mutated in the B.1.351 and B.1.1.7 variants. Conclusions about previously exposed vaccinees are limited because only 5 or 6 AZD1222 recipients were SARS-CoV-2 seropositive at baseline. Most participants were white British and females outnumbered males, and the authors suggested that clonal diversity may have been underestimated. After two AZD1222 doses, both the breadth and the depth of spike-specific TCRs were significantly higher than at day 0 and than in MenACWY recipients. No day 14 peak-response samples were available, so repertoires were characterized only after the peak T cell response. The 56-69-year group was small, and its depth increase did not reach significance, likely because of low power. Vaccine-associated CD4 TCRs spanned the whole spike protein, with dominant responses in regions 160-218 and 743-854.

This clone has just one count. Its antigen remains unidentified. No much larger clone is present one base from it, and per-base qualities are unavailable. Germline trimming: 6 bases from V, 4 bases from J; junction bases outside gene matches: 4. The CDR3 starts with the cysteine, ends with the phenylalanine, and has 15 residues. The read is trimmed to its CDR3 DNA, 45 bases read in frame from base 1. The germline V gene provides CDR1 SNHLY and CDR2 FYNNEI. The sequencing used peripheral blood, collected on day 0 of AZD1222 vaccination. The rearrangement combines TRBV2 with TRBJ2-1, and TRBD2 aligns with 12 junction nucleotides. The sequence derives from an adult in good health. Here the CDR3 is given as CASSLAGGPYNEQFF. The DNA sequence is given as TGTGCCAGCAGCCTAGCGGGAGGGCCGTACAATGAGCAGTTCTTC.